The clone carrying this T cell receptor (beta chain) was detected a few times. Its specificity is unknown. The CDR3 has 18 amino acids. The germline V gene has CDR1 MDHEN and CDR2 SYDVKM. Germline trimming cut 6 bases from V and 5 bases from J; bases unmatched to any gene: 13. This entry belongs to a study of regulatory T cells in long-lasting Graves disease. Study observations and caveats: Persistent patients had a count of shared public clonotypes (2,741) that exceeded that of new patients (around 970).

Time point of the sample: newly diagnosed GD, antithyroid drugs for less than 3 months. Scientists built the TCR library using RNA that was extracted from PBMCs. An endocrinology department in Xi'an, China, recruited the patients. Construction of TCR beta libraries relied on iRepertoire HTBI primers and on Arm-PCR targeting CDR3 regions. TCRdb itself ran the multiplex PCR reads through MiXCR, one entry per CDR3 protein. The sample yields around 450,000 distinct CDR3 sequences, about 15% seen once. The same data also went into a second study, on T cells in Graves' hyperthyroidism and ophthalmopathy. Turning to that study: Exclusion followed for patients with uncontrolled infection, other autoimmune disease, pregnancy or lactation.

The sequence was obtained from a woman aged 40-49 years with Graves disease. The chain joins TRBV28 to TRBJ2-7, with 16 positions matching TRBD2. The specimen was peripheral blood mononuclear cells (PBMCs), collected at new diagnosis, from a patient treated with antithyroid drugs. This chain's CDR3 is CASRSGTSGRAGEDEQYF. CDR3 bases: TGTGCCAGCAGATCCGGGACTAGCGGGAGGGCCGGGGAGGACGAGCAGTACTTC.